This T cell receptor (beta chain) was observed in a study of PD-L1 blockade in urothelial cancer. Assay: immunoSEQ multiplex PCR; the TCRdb copy retains only in-frame clones and omits some. This sample has some 52,000 clones, with roughly four fifths found just once. Specified time point: pretreatment peripheral blood. The sequenced sample was PBMCs, obtained around atezolizumab (anti-PD-L1) treatment. The clonotype was recovered from a man between 65 and 85 years old with urothelial cancer.

CDR3 residues: CASSQGHRDTEAFF. The CDR3, as DNA: TGCGCCAGCAGCCAAGGGCACAGGGACACTGAAGCTTTCTTT. V and J are TRBV4-3 and TRBJ1-1; maybe TRBD1 (6 bases). Germline V CDR1 and CDR2: LGHNA, YSLEER. The CDR3 runs to 14 residues. V was cut by 1 base and J by 3 bases, with 9 bases left in between.